This T cell receptor beta chain was retrieved from a study of metastatic and nonmetastatic thyroid tumors. Study at large: Repertoires were compared across blood and tumor or nodule tissue from malignant and benign thyroid patients. Study findings and constraints: Reports indicated that malignant thyroid tumors showed significantly higher TCR beta diversity than benign nodules did, in blood and tumor.

Turning to this clone: As yet, its antigen is unknown.

As originally analysed: It was from CDR3 differences across clinicopathological groups that a distant-metastasis classifier for papillary thyroid cancer was built. TCRdb re-clonotyped the PCR reads through MiXCR. TCRdb, not the authors, supplied the V and J calls. The sample holds approximately 12,000 clones; around 21% are singletons and the top ten take over 12%. The CDR3 runs 12 residues. Germline CDR1 MNHEY, CDR2 SVGAGI. Trimming stripped 7 bases from V and 3 bases from J, with 9 bases between. Not a single patient had been given any form of treatment at any point before undergoing thyroid surgery.

The rearrangement joins TRBV6-5 to TRBJ1-1, with no clear D. The sample was adjacent normal tissue. This receptor was identified in a female donor with papillary thyroid cancer or a benign thyroid nodule (not recorded which). Some clones in this sample may be carry-over from other donors' samples. CDR3 in amino acids: CASILEYTEAFF. The DNA for the CDR3 is TGTGCCAGCATCCTCGAGTACACTGAAGCTTTCTTT.